This TCR beta chain was identified in a study of cytomegalovirus exposure and HLA in healthy donors. In the PCR, 60 Vbeta and 13 Jbeta primers were used. The assay was immunoSEQ multiplex PCR, and TCRdb's table has in-frame clones only and misses some. The sample lists 150,000 to 200,000 clones, approximately 80% seen once, with approximately 2.1% in the top ten. V was clipped by 2 bases and J by 5 bases; unmatched bases: 6. Germline CDR1 is SGHVS and CDR2 is FNYEAQ. The CDR3 is 16 amino acids. The receptor was derived from a woman younger than 30 in good health and CMV-seronegative. The material sequenced was PBMCs. The J gene is TRBJ2-1, the V gene TRBV7-6; 10 bases fit TRBD1. CDR3 nucleotides: TGTGCCAGCAGCTTAAACGGACAGGGGGGGAACAATGAGCAGTTCTTC. Translating it yields CASSLNGQGGNNEQFF.